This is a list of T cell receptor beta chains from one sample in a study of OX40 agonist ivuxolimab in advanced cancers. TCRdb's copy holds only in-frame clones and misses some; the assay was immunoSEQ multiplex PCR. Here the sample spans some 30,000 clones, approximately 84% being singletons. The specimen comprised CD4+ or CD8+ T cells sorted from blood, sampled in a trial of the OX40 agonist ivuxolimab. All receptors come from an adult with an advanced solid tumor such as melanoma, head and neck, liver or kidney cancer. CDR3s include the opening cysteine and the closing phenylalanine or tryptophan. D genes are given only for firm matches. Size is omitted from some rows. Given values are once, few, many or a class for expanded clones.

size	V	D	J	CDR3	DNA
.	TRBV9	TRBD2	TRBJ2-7	CASSVVGEGVEQYF	TGTGCCAGCAGCGTAGTGGGGGAGGGTGTCGAGCAGTACTTC
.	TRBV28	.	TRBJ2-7	CASSDSLSYEQYF	TGTGCCAGCAGTGACAGCCTCTCCTACGAGCAGTACTTC
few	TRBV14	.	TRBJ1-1	CASTRGQNTEAFF	TGTGCCAGCACCCGGGGACAGAACACTGAAGCTTTCTTT
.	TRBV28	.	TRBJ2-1	CASSLSLVGSSYNEQFF	TGTGCCAGCAGTTTAAGTTTAGTCGGGAGCTCCTACAATGAGCAGTTCTTC
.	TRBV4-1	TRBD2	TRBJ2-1	CASSHLPGTSGRGDNEQFF	TGCGCCAGCAGCCACCTCCCGGGGACTAGCGGGAGAGGGGACAATGAGCAGTTCTTC
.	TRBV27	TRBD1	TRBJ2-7	CASSWDRGEQYF	TGTGCCAGCAGTTGGGACAGGGGCGAGCAGTACTTC
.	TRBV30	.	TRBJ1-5	CAWTSGVGFQPQHF	TGTGCCTGGACCTCAGGTGTTGGTTTTCAGCCCCAGCATTTT
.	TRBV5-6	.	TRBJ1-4	CASSWGDTREKLFF	TGTGCCAGCAGCTGGGGGGACACCCGAGAAAAACTGTTTTTT
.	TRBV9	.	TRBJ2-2	CASSVGSGELFF	TGTGCCAGCAGCGTAGGATCCGGGGAGCTGTTTTTT
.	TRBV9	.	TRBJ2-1	CASSVAPPKKQFF	TGTGCCAGCAGCGTAGCTCCCCCGAAAAAGCAGTTCTTC
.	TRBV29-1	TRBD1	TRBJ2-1	CSVEDWQGAYNEQFF	TGCAGCGTTGAAGATTGGCAGGGGGCGTACAATGAGCAGTTCTTC
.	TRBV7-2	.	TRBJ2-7	CASSLGITGYYEQYF	TGTGCCAGCAGCTTAGGTATTACAGGGTACTACGAGCAGTACTTC
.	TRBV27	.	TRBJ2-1	CASSSSSRDGNEQFF	TGTGCCAGCAGTTCGTCCTCCCGGGACGGCAATGAGCAGTTCTTC
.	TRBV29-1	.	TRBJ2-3	CSVPLASTDTQYF	TGCAGCGTCCCGCTAGCAAGCACAGATACGCAGTATTTT
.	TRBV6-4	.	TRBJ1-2	CASSPRGPSFDYGYTF	TGTGCCAGCAGTCCCCGAGGACCGTCCTTTGACTATGGCTACACCTTC
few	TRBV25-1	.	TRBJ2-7	CASSEGVGSYEQYF	TGTGCCAGCAGTGAAGGGGTGGGGTCCTACGAGCAGTACTTC
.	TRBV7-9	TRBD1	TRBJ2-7	CASSLEGTGGSYEQYF	TGTGCCAGCAGCTTAGAGGGGACAGGGGGCTCCTACGAGCAGTACTTC
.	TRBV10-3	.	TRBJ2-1	CAISGDSYNEQFF	TGTGCCATCAGCGGGGACTCCTACAATGAGCAGTTCTTC
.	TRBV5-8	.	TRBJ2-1	CASSPKGREQFF	TGTGCCAGCAGCCCCAAGGGGAGGGAGCAGTTCTTC
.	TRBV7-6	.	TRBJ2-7	CASSLSGAYEQYF	TGTGCCAGCAGCTTATCCGGGGCCTACGAGCAGTACTTC
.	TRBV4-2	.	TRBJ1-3	CASSQEVRGPSSGNTIYF	TGTGCCAGCAGCCAAGAGGTTCGGGGGCCTAGCTCTGGAAACACCATATATTTT
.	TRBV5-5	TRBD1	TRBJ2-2	CASSPTGSTGELFF	TGTGCCAGCAGCCCGACAGGGTCCACCGGGGAGCTGTTTTTT
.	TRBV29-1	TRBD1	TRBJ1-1	CSADSQGAQTEAFF	TGCAGCGCAGACTCACAGGGGGCGCAGACTGAAGCTTTCTTT
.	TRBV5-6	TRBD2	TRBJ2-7	CASSLEGLAGWEQYF	TGTGCCAGCAGCTTGGAGGGACTAGCGGGGTGGGAGCAGTACTTC
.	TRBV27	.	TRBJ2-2	CARAGGNTGELFF	TGTGCCAGGGCGGGCGGGAACACCGGGGAGCTGTTTTTT
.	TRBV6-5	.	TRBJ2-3	CASSYSGGADTQYF	TGTGCCAGCAGTTACTCGGGCGGGGCAGATACGCAGTATTTT